This is a list of T cell receptor beta chains from one sample in a study of shared clonotypes between healthy human individuals. Clones were sequenced by immunoSEQ multiplex PCR, and TCRdb holds only the in-frame ones, with some missing. The sample contains under 2,500,000 clones, nearly 97% of which appear only once. Source material: naive CD4+ T cells sorted from blood. These receptors all come from a man younger than 35 in good health. Each CDR3 is given with its conserved first and last residue. Fields, in order: J gene, D gene, V gene, CDR3 protein. D genes are given only for firm matches.

TRBJ2-5	-	TRBV6-6	CASSWSGGLETQYF
TRBJ2-3	-	TRBV6-5	CASSKLQGRGDTQYF
TRBJ1-5	-	TRBV2	CASSDWPKVSNQPQHF
TRBJ1-1	-	TRBV6-5	CASSYSTSVNTEAFF
TRBJ2-4	-	TRBV7-2	CASSHHPTASKNIQYF
TRBJ2-1	TRBD1	TRBV10-2	CASSVPRGQGYNEQFF
TRBJ2-7	TRBD2	TRBV25-1	CASSEIISGGPLNF
TRBJ1-1	TRBD1	TRBV10-3	CAISAPGQGNTEAFF
TRBJ2-7	TRBD1	TRBV10-3	CAAQGVDEQYF
TRBJ1-5	-	TRBV30	CAWSARPGEPQHF
TRBJ2-7	-	TRBV27	CASSSKTRITGEQYF
TRBJ1-1	TRBD1	TRBV11-2	CASSSRGTGKNTEAFF
TRBJ2-7	TRBD2	TRBV5-6	CASQPFAAGSSYEQYF
TRBJ2-3	-	TRBV2	CASRWTTTDTQYF
TRBJ2-5	-	TRBV30	CAWSRKGETQYF
TRBJ2-3	TRBD2	TRBV15	CATSSTPGLASTDTQYF
TRBJ2-7	TRBD2	TRBV11-2	CASSFPPRLAGGLSYEQYF
TRBJ1-3	-	TRBV30	CASEPTIYF
TRBJ2-7	-	TRBV6-7	CASSISGNWVEQYF
TRBJ1-3	-	TRBV6-1	CASSEAYPDRSGNTIYF
TRBJ2-1	-	TRBV5-6	CASSLRYYSYNEQFF
TRBJ2-2	TRBD2	TRBV9	CASSGGLAPGTGELFF
TRBJ2-1	TRBD1	TRBV7-9	CASNPPDRGDNEQFF
TRBJ2-7	-	TRBV7-2	CASSPRGAAAYEQYF
TRBJ2-1	-	TRBV29-1	CSVHQQANEQFF
TRBJ1-6	TRBD1	TRBV2	CASTAMDRSNLPLHF
TRBJ1-5	-	TRBV15	CATSSGYSNQPQHF
TRBJ2-3	-	TRBV28	CASSSPALGTDTQYF
TRBJ2-7	-	TRBV6-6	CASRAGTPPYEQYF
TRBJ1-3	TRBD1	TRBV30	CAWTGGISGNTIYF
TRBJ2-7	-	TRBV5-8	CASSIGDKQYF
TRBJ2-7	-	TRBV4-1	CASSQGALTYEQYF
TRBJ1-2	-	TRBV18	CASSPFPIHSPTNYGYTF
TRBJ1-1	TRBD1	TRBV19	CASSRTGNTEAFF
TRBJ2-7	-	TRBV7-9	CASSLELGEQYF
TRBJ2-1	-	TRBV5-1	CASSLAGFSYNEQFF
TRBJ1-2	TRBD1	TRBV30	CAWSWQGAGYGYTF
TRBJ1-1	-	TRBV7-9	CASSLGGSTEAFF
TRBJ1-1	-	TRBV18	CASSPRGTLNTEAFF
TRBJ1-5	-	TRBV7-2	CASSLTGPSNQPQHF
TRBJ1-1	TRBD1	TRBV7-2	CASSRDSMNTEAFF
TRBJ2-3	TRBD2	TRBV28	CASSLASGVLWYF
TRBJ2-4	-	TRBV13	CASSLGGGRLAKNIQYF